This TCR beta chain was identified during a study of early T cells in non-severe SARS-CoV-2 infection. This clonotype has only a few counts. MiXCR, applied by TCRdb to the 5' RACE reads, yields one record per CDR3 protein. The sample contains some 96,000 distinct CDR3 sequences, 13% of which appear only once. The sequenced sample consisted of whole blood. The origin of this receptor is an adult who was a healthcare worker with PCR-confirmed SARS-CoV-2 infection or an uninfected control (not recorded which).

This CDR3 is CASSLGSSPYGYTF. The DNA for the CDR3 is TGTGCCAGCAGCTTGGGCTCCTCCCCCTATGGCTACACCTTC. V gene TRBV5-4 combines with J gene TRBJ1-2; D remains ambiguous. The germline gives CDR1 SGHNT, CDR2 YYREEE (reference sequence). This CDR3 comprises 14 residues. V lost 0 bases and J 4 bases, leaving 10 bases between the germline ends.